The sequence of this TCR beta chain was determined in a study of immune characterization of retroperitoneal liposarcoma. Germline loops: CDR1 MNHEY, CDR2 SVGAGI. Trimming removed 0 bases at V and 6 bases at J, with 14 bases between. This CDR3 spans 15 amino acids. TCRdb re-analysed the PCR reads in MiXCR, keeping a single row per CDR3 protein. The sample gives 10,000 to 13,000 distinct CDR3 sequences, under 35% of which show up once; roughly 7.6% is in the top ten. The chain combines TRBV6-5 with TRBJ2-5, with D tentatively TRBD1 (5 bases). Source material: tumor tissue. This TCR was recovered from a male donor with retroperitoneal liposarcoma. The CDR3 region is CASSYSTSDNKTQYF. As DNA, the CDR3 is TGTGCCAGCAGTTACTCGACTTCGGACAATAAGACCCAGTACTTC.